This T cell receptor beta chain is drawn from a study of cytomegalovirus exposure and HLA in healthy donors (dated by TCRdb to between 2016 and 2019). In terms of the full investigation: In an earlier analysis of some 610 of the donors, 250 to 300 Gb of sequence data and approximately 120 million unique TCR beta sequences from approximately 180 million T cells were reported. An early release that covered roughly 600 HLA-typed donors contained approximately 300 gigabases of sequencing data and 75 million to 100 million unique TCR sequences. The genetic ancestry cluster associated with self-reported Caucasian donors included 80% to 90% of the 350 to 500 genotyped donors. The study aimed to test whether signatures of past pathogen exposure could be identified by cataloging public T cell receptors. The study used immunosequencing to profile the T cell repertoires of approximately 640 subjects and linked those repertoires to cytomegalovirus serostatus. In addition to the first cohort of approximately 650 subjects, a separate validation cohort of some 120 different subjects was used. High-throughput TCR immunosequencing, statistical association of individual TCRs with disease status, and machine learning were combined to predict cytomegalovirus infection status. A later analysis re-examined previously published TCR beta repertoires from around 670 donors and added high-resolution HLA genotyping to investigate patterns of TCR occurrence. The later analysis used no new phenotypic data to find candidate immune exposures, relying instead on TCR beta sequences and their occurrence across donors. An earlier analysis of around 540 of the donors applied high-throughput TCR beta sequencing to assess whether each TCR beta V gene segment acted as functional or pseudogenic. Donor age, sex, ethnicity and CMV serostatus were compiled alongside the repertoire data. A later genetic analysis took genome-wide SNP genotypes for about 55% of the 666 donors and used that subset as a discovery cohort. Every repertoire in the discovery cohort had been generated on one and the same sequencing platform. HLA typing covered class I and class II loci at four-digit resolution. The number of donors typed differed by locus, with about 629-640 for A, B, C, DRB1 and DQB1, over 500 for DQA1, nearly 610 for DPA1, and some 440 for DPB1. A handful of DR-DQ haplotypes were handled as single units for association and clustering because linkage in the cohort was strong. Across 398 genotyped donors of the cohort, an average of approximately 240,000 unique TCR beta nucleotide sequences per donor were sequenced, and 15% to 20% of those sequences were non-productive.

In the case of this clone: It has no known antigen specificity. Nothing much larger sits one base from this clone, and base qualities are not available.

Library construction relied on the immunoSEQ multiplex PCR assay. For the multiplex PCR, a mixture combining 60 forward primers for TCR Vbeta segments and 13 reverse primers for TCR Jbeta segments was used. The CDR3 region of rearranged TCR beta genes was amplified from genomic DNA with a multiplex PCR assay. The Illumina HiSeq System was used to sequence the amplified TCR beta libraries as 87-base-pair reads. Per the source publication's procedure: In a later analysis, tens of millions of unique TCR beta chains were counted across the approximately 620 repertoires, and roughly 10 million of these chains were shared by at least two donors. To remove PCR and sequencing errors, raw reads were error-corrected and collapsed into unique sequences using a nearest-neighbor algorithm that merged closely related sequences. To assign V, D and J gene segments, CDR3 sequences were aligned to IMGT reference sequences. For a sequence to be retained, a match of at least six nucleotides to both a V gene segment and a J gene segment was required. Rearrangements were classified as productive when the CDR3 lacked stop codons and remained in frame with V and J, and all other rearrangements were classified as non-productive. CDR3 was defined by IMGT convention, running from the second conserved V-encoded cysteine to the conserved J-encoded phenylalanine. The earlier analysis of about 620 of the donors excluded sequences that lacked an unambiguous match to a single V gene segment. In an earlier analysis of approximately 590 of the donors, V segments were called functional above 56.7% productive rearrangements and were called segregating when the between-donor standard deviation exceeded 5%. A statistical classification framework was developed to diagnose cytomegalovirus status using the catalog of TCR beta chain sequences. In a later analysis, TCR nucleotide sequences were compared against IMGT/GENE-DB human TR gene sequences so that V and J genes could be assigned. Using the TCRdist pipeline, a later analysis assigned CDR3 sequences along with most-parsimonious VDJ recombination scenarios. A later analysis defined each TCR beta chain by its CDR3 amino acid sequence plus V-gene family, and excluded reads lacking a unique V-gene family. In a later analysis, 500 to 650 highly shared, low-generation-probability nucleotide sequences were removed to address suspected cross-contamination and a sequencing artifact. For each public chain, a later analysis derived a clonal expansion index from normalized ranks of inferred template counts within each repertoire. In a later analysis, generation probabilities were computed with a VDJ recombination model fitted to out-of-frame rearrangements, and the resulting probabilities were checked against IGoR. Hypergeometric tests were used in a later analysis to score TCR-TCR, TCR-HLA and TCR-CMV co-occurrence, with a repertoire-size bias correction applied to the TCR pairs. False discovery rates were estimated in a later analysis by permuting HLA or CMV assignments 20 times. In a later analysis, co-occurring TCRs were grouped using DBSCAN, with TCRdist sequence similarity added in when clustering inside HLA-allele-positive subsets. Repertoires with fewer than 30,000 or more than 120,000 public chains, plus five repertoires with anomalous nucleotide sharing, were excluded from co-occurrence clustering. TCRdb took over this immuneACCESS table, retaining in-frame rearrangements with V and J assigned. Such tables are incomplete; in checked studies, under half of the missing clones stem from an unresolved V gene, and the remainder is unexplained. V, J and clone size reflect that table, while D and trimming were determined from the DNA. The sample data list roughly 86,000 clones, and over 70% of these were observed just once. Of the sample, about 7% falls within the top ten clones.

The cohort was made up of several hundred healthy bone marrow donors. At the time of sampling, all cohort members were nominally healthy, though unrecorded immune exposures were likely present. The donor tested CMV seropositive, placing the donor among the roughly 300 seropositive members of the cohort. A peripheral blood sample was collected from each donor, and TCR beta sequencing was performed on peripheral blood mononuclear cells. The Qiagen DNeasy Blood Extraction Kit was used to extract genomic DNA from the blood cell samples. Overall study results and their limits: The only immune exposure information available for the cohort was CMV serostatus. In a later genetic analysis, a missense DCLRE1C variant was associated with V-gene and J-gene trimming of TCR beta chains, and the association was replicated in an independent cohort. A further reported finding was that TCR beta sequences accurately predicted the HLA-A and HLA-B alleles for most subjects in the first cohort. Most TCR sequences were observed very rarely across donors, whereas some public TCRs were present in many individuals. Because the 87-base-pair reads could not distinguish some IMGT-functional V segments, including TRBV6-2 and TRBV6-3, those segments were excluded. The earlier analysis of around 600 of the donors excluded around 17 rarely observed V segments, including chromosome 9 orphons, because counts were too low. A later analysis reported that several top co-occurrence clusters appeared linked to parvovirus B19, influenza, CMV and Epstein-Barr virus. When HLA alleles, especially DR and DQ, strongly co-occurred, TCR associations were difficult to assign to individual alleles. In this cohort, only TCR beta chains were sequenced, and detectable features were limited by the absence of alpha or paired-chain data. A later analysis associated about 16,000 TCR beta sequences with specific HLA alleles at a false discovery rate of 0.05. A cluster of highly shared sequence variants was judged likely to represent a technical artifact of the sequencing pipeline. The study listed 150 to 200 TCR beta chains as associated with cytomegalovirus. Cytomegalovirus status was reported to be diagnosed by the classifier with high specificity and sensitivity in both the original and validation cohorts. Most CMV-associated TCR beta chains appeared to be HLA-restricted in a later analysis, and the HLA associations seemed to be driven largely by CMV exposure. A later genetic analysis reported fewer N-insertions in productive TCRs among donors in an Asian-associated ancestry cluster than the roughly 720-donor mean. A later analysis found that TCR association rates varied across HLA loci, with DRB1 alleles showing the most associated TCRs and HLA-C alleles the fewest. A few of the identified cytomegalovirus-associated TCR beta chains were confirmed in vitro to be specific for cytomegalovirus antigens. Linkage disequilibrium might explain the correlated functional status among segregating V segments, but an unknown experimental factor could not be excluded. An earlier analysis of around 540 of the donors showed that most TCR beta V segments appeared in productive rearrangements either about 87% or about 30% of the time, which broadly matched IMGT annotations. A later analysis found that HLA-associated TCR beta chains were more clonally expanded and had lower generation probabilities than equally common non-associated chains. The presence/absence analyses assumed that sequencing depth was roughly uniform across donors, and that assumption may not be true. The authors suggested that the approach could potentially be generalized to other disease states and immunological phenotypes. Because HLA typing was unavailable for some donors at each locus, only the typed subset was used in association tests.

CDR1 and CDR2 (ENHRY, SYGVKD) derive from the germline V gene. V is shortened by 10 bases, J by 0 bases, and the region joining them spans 12 bases. Reading from cysteine to phenylalanine, the CDR3 counts 14 amino acids. Just the 42-base CDR3 DNA is kept, in frame starting at base 1. The chain is made from TRBV10-3 and TRBJ2-2; tentative D gene TRBD1, with 6 bases matching. This receptor was obtained from a man aged 50 to 59 in good health and CMV-seropositive. Sequencing was done on a sample of PBMCs. The DNA sequence is TGTGCCACCGGGGACATTACGAACACCGGGGAGCTGTTTTTT. Translated, it gives CATGDITNTGELFF.